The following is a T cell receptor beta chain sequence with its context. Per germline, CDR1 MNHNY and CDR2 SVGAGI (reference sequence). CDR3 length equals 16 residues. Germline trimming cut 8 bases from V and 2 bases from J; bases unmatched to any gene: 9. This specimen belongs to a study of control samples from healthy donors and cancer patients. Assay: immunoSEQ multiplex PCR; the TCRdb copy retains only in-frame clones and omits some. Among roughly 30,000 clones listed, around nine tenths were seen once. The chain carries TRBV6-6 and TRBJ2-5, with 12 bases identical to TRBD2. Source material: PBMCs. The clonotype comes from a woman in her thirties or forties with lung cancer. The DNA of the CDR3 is TGTGCCAGCGCACAGGGACTAGCGGGCAAGCAAGAGACCCAGTACTTC. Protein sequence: CASAQGLAGKQETQYF.